A single TCR beta chain is shown here with its context. As yet, its antigen is unknown. The sample comes from a study of blood T cells in healthy people across ages. Whole-study context: Roughly one uniquely barcoded beta molecule per two T cells was captured. Points from the study as a whole: Diversity estimated from one million T cells was considered an underestimate.

CDR3 size: 13 residues. The V gene lost 6 bases and the J gene lost 4 bases, with 12 bases spanning the gap. The germline V gene has CDR1 MNHNS and CDR2 SASEGT. A sample-barcoded 5' primer and a J-beta primer mix were used in a second PCR of roughly 6 to 11 cycles. Researchers report that each sample yielded at least 3 million CDR3-containing paired-end reads. TCRdb recomputed calls from the 5' RACE reads with MiXCR, one row per CDR3 protein. In the table there are hundreds of thousands of distinct CDR3 sequences, under 30% of which are singletons. The same data also contributed to another study, on T cells of mothers and their children. Per that paper: Per child, roughly 3 million TCR beta CDR3 reads were obtained, against over 10 million per mother.

The rearrangement uses TRBV6-1 and TRBJ1-1; D perhaps matches TRBD1 (5 bases). The sample taken for sequencing was blood. This sequence originates from a boy between 5 and 17 years old in good health. CDR3 sequence: CASRNRQFTEAFF. The CDR3 bases are TGTGCCAGCAGAAATAGACAGTTCACTGAAGCTTTCTTT.